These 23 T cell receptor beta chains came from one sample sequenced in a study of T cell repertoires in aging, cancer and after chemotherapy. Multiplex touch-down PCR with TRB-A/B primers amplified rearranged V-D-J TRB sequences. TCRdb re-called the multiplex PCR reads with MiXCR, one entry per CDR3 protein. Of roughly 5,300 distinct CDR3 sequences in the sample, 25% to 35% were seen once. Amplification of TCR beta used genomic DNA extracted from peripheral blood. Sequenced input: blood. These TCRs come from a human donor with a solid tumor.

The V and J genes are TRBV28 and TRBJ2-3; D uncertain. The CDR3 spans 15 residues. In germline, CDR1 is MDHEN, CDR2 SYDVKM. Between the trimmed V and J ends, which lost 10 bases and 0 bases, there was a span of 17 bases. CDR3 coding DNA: TGTGCCACCCGCCCAAGAAGCCGAAGCACAGATACGCAGTATTTT. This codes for CATRPRSRSTDTQYF. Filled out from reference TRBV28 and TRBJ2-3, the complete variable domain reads DVKVTQSSRYLVKRTGEKVFLECVQDMDHENMFWYRQDPGLGLRLIYFSYDVKMKEKGDIPEGYSVSREKKERFSLILESASTNQTSMYLCATRPRSRSTDTQYFGPGTRLTVL.

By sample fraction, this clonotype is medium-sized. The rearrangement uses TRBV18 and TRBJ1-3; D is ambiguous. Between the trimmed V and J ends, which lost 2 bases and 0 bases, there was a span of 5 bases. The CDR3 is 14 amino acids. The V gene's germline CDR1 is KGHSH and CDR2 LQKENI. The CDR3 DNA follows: TGTGCCAGCTCACCAGATTTCTCTGGAAACACCATATATTTT. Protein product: CASSPDFSGNTIYF.

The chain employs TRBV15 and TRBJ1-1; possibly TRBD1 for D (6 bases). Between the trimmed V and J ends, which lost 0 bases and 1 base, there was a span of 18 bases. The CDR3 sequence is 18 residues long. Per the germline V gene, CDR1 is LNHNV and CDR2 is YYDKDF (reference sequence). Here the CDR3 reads CATSRDYPGAAANTEAFF. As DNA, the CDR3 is TGTGCCACCAGCAGAGATTATCCGGGGGCGGCCGCGAACACTGAAGCTTTCTTT.

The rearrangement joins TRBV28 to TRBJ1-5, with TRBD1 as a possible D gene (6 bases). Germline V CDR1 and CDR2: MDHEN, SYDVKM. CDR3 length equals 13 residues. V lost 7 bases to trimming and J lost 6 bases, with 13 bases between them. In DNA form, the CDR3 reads TGTGCCAGCATCCCGTGGGGGGCTCAGCCCCAGCATTTT. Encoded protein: CASIPWGAQPQHF.

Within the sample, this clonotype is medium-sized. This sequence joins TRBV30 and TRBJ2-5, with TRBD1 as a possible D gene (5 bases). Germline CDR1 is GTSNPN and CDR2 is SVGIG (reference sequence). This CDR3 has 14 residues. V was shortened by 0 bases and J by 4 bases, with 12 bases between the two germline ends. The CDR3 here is CAWSVGVGRETQYF. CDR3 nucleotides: TGTGCCTGGAGTGTAGGGGTGGGTCGAGAGACCCAGTACTTC.

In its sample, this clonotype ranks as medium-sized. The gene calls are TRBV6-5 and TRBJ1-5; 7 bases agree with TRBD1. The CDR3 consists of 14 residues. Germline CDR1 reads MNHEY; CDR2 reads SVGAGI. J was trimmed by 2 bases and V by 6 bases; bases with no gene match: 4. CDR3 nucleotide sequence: TGTGCCAGCAGACGACAGGGAGGCAATCAGCCCCAGCATTTT. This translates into CASRRQGGNQPQHF.

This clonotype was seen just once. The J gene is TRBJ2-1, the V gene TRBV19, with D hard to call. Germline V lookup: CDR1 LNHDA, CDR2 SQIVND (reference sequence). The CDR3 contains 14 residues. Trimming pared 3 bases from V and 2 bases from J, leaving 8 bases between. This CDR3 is CASSIRAAYNEQFF. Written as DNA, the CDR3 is TGTGCCAGTAGTATCCGGGCGGCCTACAATGAGCAGTTCTTC. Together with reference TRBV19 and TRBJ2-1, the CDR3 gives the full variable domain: DGGITQSPKYLFRKEGQNVTLSCEQNLNHDAMYWYRQDPGQGLRLIYYSQIVNDFQKGDIAEGYSVSREKKESFPLTVTSAQKNPTAFYLCASSIRAAYNEQFFGPGTRLTVL.

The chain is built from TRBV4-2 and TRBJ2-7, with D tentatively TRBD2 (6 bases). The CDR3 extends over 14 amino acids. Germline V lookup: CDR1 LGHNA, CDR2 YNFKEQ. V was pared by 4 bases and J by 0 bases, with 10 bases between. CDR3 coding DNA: TGTGCCAGCAGCCGGGACGGGAGCTCCTACGAGCAGTACTTC. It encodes CASSRDGSSYEQYF.

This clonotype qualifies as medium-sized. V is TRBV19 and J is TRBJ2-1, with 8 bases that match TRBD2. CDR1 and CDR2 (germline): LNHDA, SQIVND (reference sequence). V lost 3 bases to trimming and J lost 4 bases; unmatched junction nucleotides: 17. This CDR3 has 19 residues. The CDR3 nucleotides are TGTGCCAGTAGTATGATGTCCCTCGGTAGCGGGGCACCATACAATGAGCAGTTCTTC. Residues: CASSMMSLGSGAPYNEQFF.

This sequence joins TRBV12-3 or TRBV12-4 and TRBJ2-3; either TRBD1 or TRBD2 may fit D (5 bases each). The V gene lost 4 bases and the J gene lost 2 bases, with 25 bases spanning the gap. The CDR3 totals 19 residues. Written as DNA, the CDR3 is TGTGCCAGCAGTTACCCAGAAGGCCCGGTGGGGGAGTACACAGATACGCAGTATTTT. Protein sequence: CASSYPEGPVGEYTDTQYF.

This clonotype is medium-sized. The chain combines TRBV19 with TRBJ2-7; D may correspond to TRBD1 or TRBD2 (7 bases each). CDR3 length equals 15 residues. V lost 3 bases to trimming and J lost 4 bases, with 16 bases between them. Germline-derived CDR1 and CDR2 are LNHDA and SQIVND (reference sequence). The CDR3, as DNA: TGTGCCAGTAGTATGATGGGCCAGGGGGGGTACGAGCAGTACTTC. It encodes CASSMMGQGGYEQYF.

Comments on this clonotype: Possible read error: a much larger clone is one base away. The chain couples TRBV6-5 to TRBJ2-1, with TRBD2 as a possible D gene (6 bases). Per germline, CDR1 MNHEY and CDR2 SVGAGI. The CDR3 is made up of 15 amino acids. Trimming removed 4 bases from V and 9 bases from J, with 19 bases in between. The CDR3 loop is CASSLMAIGSSEQFF. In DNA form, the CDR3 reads TGTGCCAGCAGTTTGATGGCTATCGGGAGTAGTGAGCAGTTCTTC.

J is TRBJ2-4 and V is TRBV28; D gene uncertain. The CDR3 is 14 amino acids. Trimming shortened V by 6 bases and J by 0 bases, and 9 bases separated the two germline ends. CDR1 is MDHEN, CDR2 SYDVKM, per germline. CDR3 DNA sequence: TGTGCCAGCAGGAAACGACTAGCCAAAAACATTCAGTACTTC. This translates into CASRKRLAKNIQYF.

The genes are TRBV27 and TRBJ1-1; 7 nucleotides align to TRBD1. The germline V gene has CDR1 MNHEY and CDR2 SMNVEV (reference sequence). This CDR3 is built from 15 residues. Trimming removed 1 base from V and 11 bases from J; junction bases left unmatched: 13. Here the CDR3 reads CASSLLTVQGPRAFF. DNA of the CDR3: TGTGCCAGCAGTTTATTGACAGTACAGGGGCCGAGGGCTTTCTTT.

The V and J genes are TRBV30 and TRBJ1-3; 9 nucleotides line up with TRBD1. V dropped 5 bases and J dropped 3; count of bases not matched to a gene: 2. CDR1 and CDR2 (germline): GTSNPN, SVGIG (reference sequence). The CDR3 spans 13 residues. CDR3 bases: TGTGCCTGGGGGACAGGGAATGGAAACACCATATATTTT. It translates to CAWGTGNGNTIYF. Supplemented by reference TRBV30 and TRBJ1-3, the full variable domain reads SQTIHQWPATLVQPVGSPLSLECTVEGTSNPNLYWYRQAAGRGLQLLFYSVGIGQISSEVPQNLSASRPQDRQFILSSKKLLLSDSGFYLCAWGTGNGNTIYFGEGSWLTVV.

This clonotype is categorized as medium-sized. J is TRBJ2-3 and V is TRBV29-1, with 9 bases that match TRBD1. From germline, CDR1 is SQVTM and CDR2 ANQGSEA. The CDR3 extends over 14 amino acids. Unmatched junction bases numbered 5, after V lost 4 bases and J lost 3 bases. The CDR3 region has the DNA TGCAGCGTTGGACAGGGGGAAGCGACAGATACGCAGTATTTT. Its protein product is CSVGQGEATDTQYF.

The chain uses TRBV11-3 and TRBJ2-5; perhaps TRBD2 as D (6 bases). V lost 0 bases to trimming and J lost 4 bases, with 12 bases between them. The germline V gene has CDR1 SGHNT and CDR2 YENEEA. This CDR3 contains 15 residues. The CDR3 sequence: CASSLEGGAVETQYF. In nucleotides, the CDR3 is TGTGCCAGCAGCTTAGAGGGGGGAGCTGTAGAGACCCAGTACTTC.

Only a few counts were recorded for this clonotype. CDR3 protein: CASTPRRHSSYEQYF. In nucleotides, the CDR3 is TGTGCCAGCACCCCCCGAAGGCACAGCTCCTACGAGCAGTACTTC. The chain uses TRBV7-9 and TRBJ2-7, with no clear D. The germline CDR1 and CDR2 sequences are SEHNR and FQNEAQ (reference sequence). The CDR3 is made up of 15 amino acids. The V end was cut by 7 bases, the J end by 0 bases, with 16 bases between.

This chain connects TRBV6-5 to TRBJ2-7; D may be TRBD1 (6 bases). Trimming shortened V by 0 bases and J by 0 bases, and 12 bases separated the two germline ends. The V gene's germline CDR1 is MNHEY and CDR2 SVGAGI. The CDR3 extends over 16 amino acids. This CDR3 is CASSYSSQGYSYEQYF. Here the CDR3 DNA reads TGTGCCAGCAGTTACTCGAGTCAGGGGTACTCCTACGAGCAGTACTTC.

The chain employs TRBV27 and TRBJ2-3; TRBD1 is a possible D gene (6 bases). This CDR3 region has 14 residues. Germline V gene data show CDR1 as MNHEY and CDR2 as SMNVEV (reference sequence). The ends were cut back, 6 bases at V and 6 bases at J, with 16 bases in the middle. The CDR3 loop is CASSPGHGLDTQYF. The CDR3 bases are TGTGCCAGCAGCCCGGGACACGGGTTGGATACGCAGTATTTT.

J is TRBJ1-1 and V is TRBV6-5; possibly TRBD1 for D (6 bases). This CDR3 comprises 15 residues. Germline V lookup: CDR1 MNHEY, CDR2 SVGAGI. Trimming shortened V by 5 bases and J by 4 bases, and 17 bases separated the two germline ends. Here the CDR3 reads CASSTPTGGGTEAFF. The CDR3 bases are TGTGCCAGCAGTACCCCCACCGGGGGCGGCACTGAAGCTTTCTTT.

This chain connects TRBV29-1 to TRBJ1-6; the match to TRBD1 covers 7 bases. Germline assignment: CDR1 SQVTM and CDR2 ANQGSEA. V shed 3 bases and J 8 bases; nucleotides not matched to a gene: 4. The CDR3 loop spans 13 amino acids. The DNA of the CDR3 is TGCAGCGTTGAGGACAGGCTGTATTCACCCCTCCACTTT. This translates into CSVEDRLYSPLHF.

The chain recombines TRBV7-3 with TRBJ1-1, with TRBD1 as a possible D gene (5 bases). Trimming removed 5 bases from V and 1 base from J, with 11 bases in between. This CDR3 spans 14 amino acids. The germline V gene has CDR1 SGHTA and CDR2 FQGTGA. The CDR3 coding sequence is TGTGCCAGCAGCCTGGACGGGGCGAACACTGAAGCTTTCTTT. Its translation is CASSLDGANTEAFF. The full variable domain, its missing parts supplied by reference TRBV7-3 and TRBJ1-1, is GAGVSQTPSNKVTEKGKYVELRCDPISGHTALYWYRQSLGQGPEFLIYFQGTGAADDSGLPNDRFFAVRPEGSVSTLKIQRTERGDSAVYLCASSLDGANTEAFFGQGTRLTVV.